Each of the 23 T cell receptor beta chains below was sequenced from the same sample in a study of blood T cell repertoires in COVID-19. Assay: immunoSEQ multiplex PCR; the TCRdb copy retains only in-frame clones and omits some. The data show roughly 380,000 clones, 89% seen once. The source material was peripheral blood. The source is a middle-aged woman with COVID-19, enrolled during active disease.

The V and J genes are TRBV6-5 and TRBJ2-7; 8 bases line up with TRBD1. Trimming cost V 6 bases and J 3 bases; bases outside gene matches: 7. Per the germline V gene, CDR1 is MNHEY and CDR2 is SVGAGI. This CDR3 comprises 14 residues. CDR3 coding DNA: TGTGCCAGCAGGCCGGGACAGGACTACTACGAGCAGTACTTC. Translating it yields CASRPGQDYYEQYF.

This rearrangement joins TRBV4-1 to TRBJ1-6; the D gene is possibly TRBD1 (5 bases). The CDR3 covers 16 residues. Germline assignment: CDR1 MGHRA and CDR2 YSYEKL. The V and J ends lost 4 bases and 4 bases respectively, with 14 bases between them. CDR3 bases: TGCGCCAGCAGCCCTGAAACACAGGAATATAATTCACCCCTCCACTTT. It translates to CASSPETQEYNSPLHF.

The table lists this clone with a count of one. The genes are TRBV29-1 and TRBJ1-1; D not resolved. The CDR3 length is 11 residues. Germline values: CDR1 SQVTM, CDR2 ANQGSEA. The germline V and J ends were trimmed by 7 bases and 1 base, with 7 bases remaining between them. CDR3: CSAGENTEAFF. CDR3 DNA sequence: TGCAGCGCCGGGGAGAACACTGAAGCTTTCTTT. The whole variable domain, remainder taken from reference TRBV29-1 and TRBJ1-1, is SAVISQKPSRDICQRGTSLTIQCQVDSQVTMMFWYRQQPGQSLTLIATANQGSEATYESGFVIDKFPISRPNLTFSTLTVSNMSPEDSSIYLCSAGENTEAFFGQGTRLTVV.

The CDR3 DNA reads as TGTGCCACCAACACAGACAGGGGGGAAGTAGATGAGCAGTTCTTC. Protein product: CATNTDRGEVDEQFF. This chain connects TRBV15 to TRBJ2-1; 9 bases agree with TRBD1. V dropped 7 bases and J dropped 8; count of bases not matched to a gene: 12. Germline CDR1 and CDR2: LNHNV and YYDKDF (reference sequence). The CDR3 consists of 15 residues.

This sequence joins TRBV5-6 and TRBJ1-1; 9 bases are a match to TRBD1. The CDR3 consists of 15 residues. The J segment lost 3 bases and the V segment lost 4 bases, leaving 7 bases of the junction unmatched. CDR1 is SGHDT, CDR2 YYEEEE, per germline. The CDR3 loop reads CASSIRDRAHTEAFF. The CDR3 nucleotides read TGTGCCAGCAGCATCCGGGACAGGGCTCACACTGAAGCTTTCTTT.

The chain uses TRBV27 and TRBJ2-3; TRBD2 aligns across 11 bases. CDR1 and CDR2 (germline): MNHEY, SMNVEV (reference sequence). The CDR3 extends over 17 amino acids. The V segment lost 6 bases and the J segment 2 bases; nucleotides outside the gene matches: 10. The CDR3 DNA sequence: TGTGCCAGCAGGACGACGGGACTAGCGGCTGACACAGATACGCAGTATTTT. It encodes CASRTTGLAADTDTQYF.

V and J are TRBV7-2 and TRBJ2-5, with a possible D match to TRBD2 (6 bases). The germline V and J ends were trimmed by 0 bases and 2 bases, with 13 bases remaining between them. CDR3 size: 16 residues. From germline, CDR1 is SGHTA and CDR2 FQGNSA. The CDR3 DNA is TGTGCCAGCAGCTTAGCGCCTCCCGGGGGTCAAGAGACCCAGTACTTC. As protein: CASSLAPPGGQETQYF.

This clone was counted once. This chain uses TRBV27 with TRBJ2-4, with TRBD2 as a possible D gene (6 bases). CDR1 MNHEY and CDR2 SMNVEV come from the germline V gene (reference sequence). The CDR3 totals 13 residues. Trimming stripped 6 bases from V and 8 bases from J, with 14 bases between. Written as DNA, the CDR3 is TGTGCCAGCAGCTCCGGGACGGGGGACATTCAGTACTTC. This translates into CASSSGTGDIQYF.

The chain couples TRBV6-1 to TRBJ2-1, with TRBD2 identical over 10 bases. CDR1 and CDR2 (germline): MNHNS, SASEGT. This CDR3 region has 16 residues. Trimming cost V 2 bases and J 4 bases; bases outside gene matches: 5. CDR3 nucleotides: TGTGCCAGCAGTGAATATCTAGCGGGAGTTTACAATGAGCAGTTCTTC. Translated, it gives CASSEYLAGVYNEQFF.

The rearrangement uses TRBV28 and TRBJ2-3; D is ambiguous. The CDR3 has 15 amino acids. Trimming stripped 0 bases from V and 2 bases from J, with 9 bases between. Germline lookup yields CDR1 MDHEN and CDR2 SYDVKM. The CDR3 loop is CASSLWGQITDTQYF. CDR3 bases: TGTGCCAGCAGTTTATGGGGCCAGATCACAGATACGCAGTATTTT.

The J gene is TRBJ1-5, the V gene TRBV6-6; D not resolved. The CDR3 runs 11 residues. Germline values: CDR1 MNHNY, CDR2 SVGAGI (reference sequence). Deletions cut 6 bases from V and 7 bases from J, with 7 bases between. The CDR3 sequence: CASSPVQPQHF. The CDR3 DNA sequence: TGTGCCAGCAGCCCGGTCCAGCCCCAGCATTTT.

The V and J genes are TRBV7-3 and TRBJ1-1, with a tentative D call TRBD1 (6 bases). Between the trimmed V and J ends, which lost 5 bases and 4 bases, there was a span of 17 bases. The V gene's germline CDR1 is SGHTA and CDR2 FQGTGA. The CDR3 is 15 amino acids. The CDR3: CASSPHTGRVTEAFF. The CDR3 DNA is TGTGCCAGCAGCCCTCATACAGGGAGGGTCACTGAAGCTTTCTTT. The whole variable domain, filled in from reference TRBV7-3 and TRBJ1-1, reads GAGVSQTPSNKVTEKGKYVELRCDPISGHTALYWYRQSLGQGPEFLIYFQGTGAADDSGLPNDRFFAVRPEGSVSTLKIQRTERGDSAVYLCASSPHTGRVTEAFFGQGTRLTVV.

The J gene is TRBJ1-5, the V gene TRBV19; D is ambiguous. Germline V gene lookup returns CDR1 LNHDA and CDR2 SQIVND (reference sequence). Trimming took off 6 bases at V and 6 bases at J, with 15 bases between the two ends. CDR3 length: 14 amino acids. The CDR3 DNA reads TGTGCCAGTAGGATGGAGGGAATGGGTCAGCCCCAGCATTTT. Its translation is CASRMEGMGQPQHF. Complete variable domain (other parts from reference TRBV19 and TRBJ1-5): DGGITQSPKYLFRKEGQNVTLSCEQNLNHDAMYWYRQDPGQGLRLIYYSQIVNDFQKGDIAEGYSVSREKKESFPLTVTSAQKNPTAFYLCASRMEGMGQPQHFGDGTRLSIL.

The chain carries TRBV18 and TRBJ1-2, with D maybe TRBD1 (6 bases). Per germline, CDR1 KGHSH and CDR2 LQKENI. CDR3 size: 17 residues. Between the trimmed V and J ends, which lost 4 bases and 0 bases, there was a span of 18 bases. For the CDR3, the DNA is TGTGCCAGCTCACAAGCCCGGACAGTGCCCTCTAACTATGGCTACACCTTC. Protein product: CASSQARTVPSNYGYTF. Filled out from reference TRBV18 and TRBJ1-2, the complete variable domain reads NAGVMQNPRHLVRRRGQEARLRCSPMKGHSHVYWYRQLPEEGLKFMVYLQKENIIDESGMPKERFSAEFPKEGPSILRIQQVVRGDSAAYFCASSQARTVPSNYGYTFGSGTRLTVV.

The chain has TRBV6-2 or TRBV6-3 and TRBJ1-5; perhaps TRBD1 as D (5 bases). The germline V gene has CDR1 MNHEY and CDR2 SVGEGT. The CDR3 loop spans 13 amino acids. V was pared by 6 bases and J by 5 bases, with 11 bases between. The CDR3 bases are TGTGCCAGCAGCCTGACAGAGTATCAGCCCCAGCATTTT. Translating gives CASSLTEYQPQHF.

The chain carries TRBV30 and TRBJ1-4; 10 bases match TRBD1. Germline trimming cut 3 bases from V and 7 bases from J; bases unmatched to any gene: 14. Germline values: CDR1 GTSNPN, CDR2 SVGIG (reference sequence). This CDR3 is 17 amino acids long. Here the CDR3 reads CAWSGGTGAIIIEKLFF. CDR3 coding DNA: TGTGCCTGGAGCGGCGGGACAGGGGCCATCATAATTGAAAAACTGTTTTTT.

The chain uses TRBV28 and TRBJ1-1, with a possible D match to TRBD1 (6 bases). The CDR3 spans 17 residues. V dropped 1 base and J dropped 1 base, with 16 bases sitting between them. Germline values: CDR1 MDHEN, CDR2 SYDVKM. Here the CDR3 reads CASSLFRWTDPNTEAFF. The CDR3, as DNA: TGTGCCAGCAGTTTATTTCGTTGGACAGACCCGAACACTGAAGCTTTCTTT.

This sequence joins TRBV7-2 and TRBJ1-5, with a tentative D call TRBD1 (5 bases). The V and J ends lost 1 base and 5 bases respectively, with 12 bases between them. The CDR3 loop spans 15 amino acids. In germline, CDR1 is SGHTA, CDR2 FQGNSA. CDR3 sequence (DNA): TGTGCCAGCAGCTTAGGGTACTGGGGCGATCAGCCCCAGCATTTT. This encodes CASSLGYWGDQPQHF.

The CDR3 nucleotides read TGTGCCAGCAGCTTAGTTGCACACCTCTATGGCTACACCTTC. This translates into CASSLVAHLYGYTF. The chain employs TRBV7-9 and TRBJ1-2; D is ambiguous. Germline V gives CDR1 SEHNR, CDR2 FQNEAQ (reference sequence). The CDR3 spans 14 residues. Trimming took 1 base from V and 4 from J, leaving 10 bases between them.

The J gene is TRBJ2-5, the V gene TRBV30; 12 bases align to TRBD2. CDR3 length: 13 amino acids. With V trimmed by 5 bases and J by 5 bases, 3 bases remained unmatched. CDR1 and CDR2 from the germline V gene are GTSNPN and SVGIG (reference sequence). CDR3 nucleotides: TGTGCCTGGGGACTAGCGGGGTTTGAGACCCAGTACTTC. Encoded protein: CAWGLAGFETQYF.

V is TRBV5-8 and J is TRBJ2-1; D possibly corresponds to TRBD2 (5 bases). Per germline, CDR1 SGHTS and CDR2 YDEGEE. Trimming shortened V by 0 bases and J by 3 bases, and 10 bases separated the two germline ends. The CDR3 loop spans 15 amino acids. CDR3 in amino acids: CASSLDQRSYNEQFF. CDR3 nucleotides: TGTGCCAGCAGCTTGGACCAGCGGAGCTACAATGAGCAGTTCTTC.

J is TRBJ2-5 and V is TRBV3-1 (or the pseudogene TRBV3-2); D not resolved. V gave up 1 base and J gave up 0 bases, with 9 bases separating them. This CDR3 has 15 amino acids. Germline CDR1 reads LGHDT; CDR2 reads YNNKEL (reference sequence). CDR3 protein: CASSQAGSYQETQYF. The DNA of the CDR3 is TGTGCCAGCAGCCAAGCGGGTTCGTACCAAGAGACCCAGTACTTC.

The CDR3 nucleotides are TGTGCCAGCAACGACGGGACTAGCGGGAGTAGTGACACCGGGGAGCTGTTTTTT. It encodes CASNDGTSGSSDTGELFF. This chain links TRBV9 with TRBJ2-2; 14 bases agree with TRBD2. V lost 6 bases and J lost 3; bases outside the gene matches: 10. The CDR3 is 18 residues long. The germline V gene has CDR1 SGDLS and CDR2 YYNGEE.